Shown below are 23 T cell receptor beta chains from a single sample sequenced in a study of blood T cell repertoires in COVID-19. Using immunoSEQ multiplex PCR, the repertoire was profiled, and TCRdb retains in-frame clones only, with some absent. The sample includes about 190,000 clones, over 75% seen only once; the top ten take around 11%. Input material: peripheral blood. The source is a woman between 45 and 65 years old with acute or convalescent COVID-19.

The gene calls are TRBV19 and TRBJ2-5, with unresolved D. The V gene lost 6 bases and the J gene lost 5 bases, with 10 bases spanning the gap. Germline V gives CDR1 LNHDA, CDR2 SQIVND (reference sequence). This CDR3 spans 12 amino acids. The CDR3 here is CASSFGSETQYF. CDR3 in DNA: TGTGCCAGTAGCTTCGGGTCGGAGACCCAGTACTTC.

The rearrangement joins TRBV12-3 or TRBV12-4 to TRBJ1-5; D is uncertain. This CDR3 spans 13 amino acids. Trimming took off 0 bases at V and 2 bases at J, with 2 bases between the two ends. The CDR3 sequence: CASSLAGNQPQHF. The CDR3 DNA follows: TGTGCCAGCAGTTTAGCCGGCAATCAGCCCCAGCATTTT.

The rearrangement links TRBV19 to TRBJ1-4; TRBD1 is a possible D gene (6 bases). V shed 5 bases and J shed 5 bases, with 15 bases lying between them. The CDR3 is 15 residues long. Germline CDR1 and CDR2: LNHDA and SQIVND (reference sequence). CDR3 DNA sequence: TGTGCCAGTAGTGGATTCATAGGGGGAAATGAAAAACTGTTTTTT. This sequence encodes CASSGFIGGNEKLFF.

CDR3 sequence: CASSPRTSARWAEQYF. The CDR3 DNA is TGTGCCAGCAGCCCCAGGACTAGCGCGAGATGGGCTGAACAGTACTTC. The V gene is TRBV6-2 or TRBV6-3, the J gene TRBJ2-5, with 9 bases matching TRBD2. This CDR3 has 16 residues. The germline V gene encodes CDR1 MNHEY and CDR2 SVGEGT. The ends lost 6 bases at V and 11 bases at J; junction bases unmatched: 19.

The CDR3 coding sequence is TGTGCCTGGTTGCAACTCGGAGGGGCTTTCTTT. This encodes CAWLQLGGAFF. V usage is TRBV30 and J usage is TRBJ1-1; no firm D call. V gave up 5 bases and J gave up 11 bases, with 15 bases separating them. The CDR3 loop spans 11 amino acids. Germline V gives CDR1 GTSNPN, CDR2 SVGIG (reference sequence).

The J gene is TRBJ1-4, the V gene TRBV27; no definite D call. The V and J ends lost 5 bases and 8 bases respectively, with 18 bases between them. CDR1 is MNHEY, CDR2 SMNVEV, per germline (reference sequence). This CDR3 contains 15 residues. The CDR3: CASSPLDTVSEKLFF. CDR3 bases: TGTGCCAGCAGTCCACTCGATACGGTTTCCGAAAAACTGTTTTTT. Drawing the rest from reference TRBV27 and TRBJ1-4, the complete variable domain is EAQVTQNPRYLITVTGKKLTVTCSQNMNHEYMSWYRQDPGLGLRQIYYSMNVEVTDKGDVPEGYKVSRKEKRNFPLILESPSPNQTSLYFCASSPLDTVSEKLFFGSGTQLSVL.

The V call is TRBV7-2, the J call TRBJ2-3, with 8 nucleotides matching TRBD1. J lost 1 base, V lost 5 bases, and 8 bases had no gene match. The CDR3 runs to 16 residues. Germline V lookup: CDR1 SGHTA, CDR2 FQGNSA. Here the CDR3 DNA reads TGTGCCAGCAGCCTACTCCCGGGACAGGGCACAGATACGCAGTATTTT. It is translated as CASSLLPGQGTDTQYF.

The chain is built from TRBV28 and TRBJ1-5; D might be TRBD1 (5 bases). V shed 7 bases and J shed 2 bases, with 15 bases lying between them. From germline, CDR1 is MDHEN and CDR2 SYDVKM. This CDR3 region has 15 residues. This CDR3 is CASNPIGGGNQPQHF. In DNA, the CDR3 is TGTGCCAGCAATCCAATCGGGGGGGGCAATCAGCCCCAGCATTTT.

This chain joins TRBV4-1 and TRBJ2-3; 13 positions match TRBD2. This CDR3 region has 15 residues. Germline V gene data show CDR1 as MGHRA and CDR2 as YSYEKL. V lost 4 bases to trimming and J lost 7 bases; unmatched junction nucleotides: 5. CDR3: CASSLGLAGKNTQYF. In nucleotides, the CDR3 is TGCGCCAGCAGCCTGGGACTAGCGGGGAAGAATACGCAGTATTTT.

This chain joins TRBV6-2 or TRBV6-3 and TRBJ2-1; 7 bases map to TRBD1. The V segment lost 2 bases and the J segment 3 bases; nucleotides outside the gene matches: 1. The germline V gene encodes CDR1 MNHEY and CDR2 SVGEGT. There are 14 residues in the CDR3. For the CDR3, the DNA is TGTGCCAGCAGTTACAACAGGGGCTACAATGAGCAGTTCTTC. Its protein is CASSYNRGYNEQFF.

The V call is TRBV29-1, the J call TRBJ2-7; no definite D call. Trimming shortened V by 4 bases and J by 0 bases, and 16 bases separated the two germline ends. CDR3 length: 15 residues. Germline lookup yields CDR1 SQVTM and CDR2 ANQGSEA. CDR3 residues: CSVASSFSFSYEQYF. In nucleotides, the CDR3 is TGCAGCGTTGCGAGTAGTTTCTCTTTCTCCTACGAGCAGTACTTC.

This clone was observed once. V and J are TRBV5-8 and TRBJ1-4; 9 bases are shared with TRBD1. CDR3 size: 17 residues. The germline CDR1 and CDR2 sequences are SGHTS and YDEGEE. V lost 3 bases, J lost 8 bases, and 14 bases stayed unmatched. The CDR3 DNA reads TGTGCCAGCAGCTCCACAGAGAACAGGGGGCGAGAAGAAAAACTGTTTTTT. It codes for CASSSTENRGREEKLFF.

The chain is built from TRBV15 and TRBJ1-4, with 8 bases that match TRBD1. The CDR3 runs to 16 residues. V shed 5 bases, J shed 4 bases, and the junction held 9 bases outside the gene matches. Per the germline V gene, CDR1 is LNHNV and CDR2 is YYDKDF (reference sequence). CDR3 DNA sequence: TGTGCCACCAGCGGGGGCTCGACAGGGGATAATGAAAAACTGTTTTTT. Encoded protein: CATSGGSTGDNEKLFF.

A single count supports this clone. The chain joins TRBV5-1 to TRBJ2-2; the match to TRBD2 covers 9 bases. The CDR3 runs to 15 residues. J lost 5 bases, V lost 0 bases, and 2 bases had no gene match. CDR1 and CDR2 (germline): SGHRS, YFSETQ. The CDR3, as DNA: TGCGCCAGCAGCTTGGGAACTAGCGGGACCGGGGAGCTGTTTTTT. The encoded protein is CASSLGTSGTGELFF. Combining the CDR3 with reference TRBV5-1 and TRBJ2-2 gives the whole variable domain KAGVTQTPRYLIKTRGQQVTLSCSPISGHRSVSWYQQTPGQGLQFLFEYFSETQRNKGNFPGRFSGRQFSNSRSEMNVSTLELGDSALYLCASSLGTSGTGELFFGEGSRLTVL.

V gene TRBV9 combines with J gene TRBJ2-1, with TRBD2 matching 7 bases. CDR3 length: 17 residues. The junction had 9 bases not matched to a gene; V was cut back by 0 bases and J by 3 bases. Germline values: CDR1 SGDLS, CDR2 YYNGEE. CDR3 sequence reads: CASSVEAGNSYYNEQFF. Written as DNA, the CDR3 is TGTGCCAGCAGCGTAGAAGCGGGGAACTCCTACTACAATGAGCAGTTCTTC. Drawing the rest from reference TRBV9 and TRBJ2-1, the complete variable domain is DSGVTQTPKHLITATGQRVTLRCSPRSGDLSVYWYQQSLDQGLQFLIQYYNGEERAKGNILERFSAQQFPDLHSELNLSSLELGDSALYFCASSVEAGNSYYNEQFFGPGTRLTVL.

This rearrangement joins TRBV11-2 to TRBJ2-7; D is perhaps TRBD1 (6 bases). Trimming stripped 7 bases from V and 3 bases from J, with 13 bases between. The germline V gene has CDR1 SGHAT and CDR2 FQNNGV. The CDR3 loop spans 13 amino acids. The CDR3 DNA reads TGTGCCAGCACAGGGGACCGAGTCTACGAGCAGTACTTC. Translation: CASTGDRVYEQYF.

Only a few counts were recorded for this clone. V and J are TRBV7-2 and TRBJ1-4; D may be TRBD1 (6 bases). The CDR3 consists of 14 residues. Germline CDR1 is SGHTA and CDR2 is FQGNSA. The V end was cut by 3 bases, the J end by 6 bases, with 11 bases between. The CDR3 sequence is CASSLPQGHEKLFF. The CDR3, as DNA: TGTGCCAGCAGCTTGCCACAGGGCCATGAAAAACTGTTTTTT.

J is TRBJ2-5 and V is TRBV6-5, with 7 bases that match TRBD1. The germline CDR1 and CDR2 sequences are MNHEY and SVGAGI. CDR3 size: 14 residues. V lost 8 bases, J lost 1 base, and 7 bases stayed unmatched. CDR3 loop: CASETGRGQETQYF. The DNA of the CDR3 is TGTGCCAGCGAGACAGGGCGAGGCCAAGAGACCCAGTACTTC.

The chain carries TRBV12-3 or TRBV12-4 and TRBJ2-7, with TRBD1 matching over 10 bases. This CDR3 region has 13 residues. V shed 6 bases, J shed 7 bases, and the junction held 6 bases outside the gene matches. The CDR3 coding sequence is TGTGCCAGCAGGCCCGACAGGGGGCAAGAGCAGTACTTC. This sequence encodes CASRPDRGQEQYF.

CDR3 protein: CASSRERTGELFF. The DNA for the CDR3 is TGTGCCAGCAGCCGGGAGCGGACCGGGGAGCTGTTTTTT. The chain joins TRBV5-6 to TRBJ2-2, with D perhaps TRBD2 (6 bases). V lost 4 bases, J lost 5 bases, and 9 bases lay in between. Germline CDR1 SGHDT, CDR2 YYEEEE. This CDR3 spans 13 amino acids.

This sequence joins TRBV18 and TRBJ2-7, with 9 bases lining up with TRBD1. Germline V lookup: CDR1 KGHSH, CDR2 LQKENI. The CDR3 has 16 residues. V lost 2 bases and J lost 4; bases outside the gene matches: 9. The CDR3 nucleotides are TGTGCCAGCTCACCAAGGTTGGGGACAGGGCTGTACGAGCAGTACTTC. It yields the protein CASSPRLGTGLYEQYF. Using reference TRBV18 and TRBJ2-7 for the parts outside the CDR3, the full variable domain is NAGVMQNPRHLVRRRGQEARLRCSPMKGHSHVYWYRQLPEEGLKFMVYLQKENIIDESGMPKERFSAEFPKEGPSILRIQQVVRGDSAAYFCASSPRLGTGLYEQYFGPGTRLTVT.

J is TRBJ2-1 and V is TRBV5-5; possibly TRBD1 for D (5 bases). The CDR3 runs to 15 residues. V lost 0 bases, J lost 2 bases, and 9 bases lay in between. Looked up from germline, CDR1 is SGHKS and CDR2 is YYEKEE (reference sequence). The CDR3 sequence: CASSLEGVPYNEQFF. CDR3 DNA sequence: TGTGCCAGCAGCTTGGAAGGGGTCCCCTACAATGAGCAGTTCTTC.

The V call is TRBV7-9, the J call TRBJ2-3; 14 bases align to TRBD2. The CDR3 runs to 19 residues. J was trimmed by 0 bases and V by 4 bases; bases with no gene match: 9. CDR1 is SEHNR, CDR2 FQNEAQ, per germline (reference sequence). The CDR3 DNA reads TGTGCCAGCAGCTCCGGACTAGCGGGAGGACCGACTAGCACAGATACGCAGTATTTT. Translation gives CASSSGLAGGPTSTDTQYF.